The rows below give T cell receptor beta chains drawn from one sample of a study of molecular identifiers for immune sequencing clone quantification. TCRdb reprocessed the PCR reads via MiXCR and lists one record per CDR3 protein. The sample comprises nearly 650,000 distinct CDR3 sequences, about 25% of which are singletons, and about 0.78% rests with the top ten. Material for sequencing was naive CD8+ T cells from blood, with Jurkat cell RNA spiked in. All receptors derive from a human donor in good health. Some libraries in this study had Jurkat cell RNA spiked in. CDR3s include the opening cysteine and the closing phenylalanine or tryptophan. Fields, in order: J gene, V gene, CDR3 protein.

J: TRBJ1-6
V: TRBV4-1
CDR3: CASSQATDNSPLHF

J: TRBJ2-4
V: TRBV7-2
CDR3: CASSLGPRGIQAKNIQYF

J: TRBJ2-7
V: TRBV5-5
CDR3: CASSLPEIKGGGDEQYF

J: TRBJ1-1
V: TRBV7-2
CDR3: CASSSPGTGRNTEAFF

J: TRBJ1-3
V: TRBV7-9
CDR3: CASSLTYGSSGNTIYF

J: TRBJ1-1
V: TRBV24-1
CDR3: CATGVGTEAFF

J: TRBJ1-1
V: TRBV29-1
CDR3: CSGQTGVEAFF

J: TRBJ2-3
V: TRBV30
CDR3: CAWSGGGGTATQYF

J: TRBJ1-2
V: TRBV4-3
CDR3: CASSQGTGGCCGYTF

J: TRBJ2-7
V: TRBV5-1
CDR3: CASSLEFSSTSYEQYF

J: TRBJ2-1
V: TRBV5-1
CDR3: CASRVSNEQFF

J: TRBJ2-1
V: TRBV7-8
CDR3: CASSLAGAGYLNEQFF

J: TRBJ2-1
V: TRBV20-1
CDR3: CSANPTGRTFYNEQFF

J: TRBJ2-1
V: TRBV29-1
CDR3: CSAFFDPTYNEQFF

J: TRBJ2-1
V: TRBV4-3
CDR3: CASSPHGVGNLYNEQLF

J: TRBJ2-1
V: TRBV19
CDR3: CASNSWMGDGEQFF

J: TRBJ1-2
V: TRBV7-9
CDR3: CASTLVYSLRDGYTF

J: TRBJ2-3
V: TRBV5-1
CDR3: CASSELKAQHTDTQYF

J: TRBJ2-5
V: TRBV29-1
CDR3: CSAIHLATGKETQCF

J: TRBJ2-7
V: TRBV20-1
CDR3: CSARDWSEQYF

J: TRBJ2-1
V: TRBV27
CDR3: CASSLSPAGEQFF

J: TRBJ2-1
V: TRBV13
CDR3: CASSSIQRSYNEQFF

J: TRBJ2-1
V: TRBV12-3/TRBV12-4
CDR3: CASKFTGLGWEAQFF

J: TRBJ2-1
V: TRBV7-9
CDR3: CASIGGPYLDEQFF

J: TRBJ2-3
V: TRBV5-6
CDR3: CASSLSADTQYF

J: TRBJ1-4
V: TRBV20-1
CDR3: CSARGLASEKLFF

J: TRBJ2-2
V: TRBV14
CDR3: CASSQEGVTGLTGELFF

J: TRBJ1-3
V: TRBV5-3
CDR3: CARSPGSQRSPSGNTIYF

J: TRBJ2-1
V: TRBV29-1
CDR3: CSGDREREQFF

J: TRBJ2-3
V: TRBV2
CDR3: CASSPWDSGGLDTQYF

J: TRBJ2-1
V: TRBV7-3
CDR3: CASSLLGGQGRNEQFF

J: TRBJ2-7
V: TRBV4-3
CDR3: CASSQDKYHPEEQYF